The clone carrying this TCR beta chain was observed once. Libraries were prepared by immunoSEQ multiplex PCR; TCRdb keeps only in-frame clonotypes and omits some of them. This table holds 1.5 million to 2.5 million clones, approximately 94% found once. The data were taken from a study of shared clonotypes between healthy human individuals. The V gene lost 4 bases and the J gene lost 5 bases, with 9 bases spanning the gap. The CDR3 has 12 residues. Germline assignment: CDR1 MNHNS and CDR2 SASEGT. It was CD45RO-negative cells, positively selected for CCR7, that made up naive CD8 cells, with terminally differentiated effector memory CD45RA+ cells excluded.

Material for sequencing was naive CD8+ T cells sorted from blood. This chain connects TRBV6-1 to TRBJ2-7; no reliable D call. This TCR came from a man between 18 and 29 years old in good health. The CDR3 sequence: CASSAGSHEQYF. Written as DNA, the CDR3 is TGTGCCAGCAGTGCCGGAAGCCACGAGCAGTACTTC.